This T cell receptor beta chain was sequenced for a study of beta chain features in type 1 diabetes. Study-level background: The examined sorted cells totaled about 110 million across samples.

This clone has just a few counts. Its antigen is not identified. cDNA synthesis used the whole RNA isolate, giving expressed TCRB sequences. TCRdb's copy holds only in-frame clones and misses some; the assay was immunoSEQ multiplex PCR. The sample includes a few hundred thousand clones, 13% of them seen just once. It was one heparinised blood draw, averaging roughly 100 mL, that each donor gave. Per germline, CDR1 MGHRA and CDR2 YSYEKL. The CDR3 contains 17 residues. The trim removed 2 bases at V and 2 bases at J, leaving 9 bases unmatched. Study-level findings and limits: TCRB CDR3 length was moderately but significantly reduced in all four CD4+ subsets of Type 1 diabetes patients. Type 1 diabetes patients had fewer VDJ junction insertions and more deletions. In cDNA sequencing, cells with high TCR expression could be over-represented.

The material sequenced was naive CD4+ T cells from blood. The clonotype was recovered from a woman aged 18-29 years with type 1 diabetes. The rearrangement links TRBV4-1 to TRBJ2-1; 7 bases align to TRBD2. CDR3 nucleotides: TGCGCCAGCAGCCAACTTCCTCCACTAGCGACCTACAATGAGCAGTTCTTC. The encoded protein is CASSQLPPLATYNEQFF.